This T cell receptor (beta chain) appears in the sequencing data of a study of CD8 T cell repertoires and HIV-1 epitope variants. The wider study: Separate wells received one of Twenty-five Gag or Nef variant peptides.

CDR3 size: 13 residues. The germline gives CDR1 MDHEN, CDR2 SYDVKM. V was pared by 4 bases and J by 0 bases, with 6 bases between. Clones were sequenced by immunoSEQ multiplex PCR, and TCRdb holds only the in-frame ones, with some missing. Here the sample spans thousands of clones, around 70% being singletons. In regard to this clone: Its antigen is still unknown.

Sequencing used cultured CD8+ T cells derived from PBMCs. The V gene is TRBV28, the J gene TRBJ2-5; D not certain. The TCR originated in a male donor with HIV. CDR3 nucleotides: TGTGCCAGCAGTTCATCGAACCAAGAGACCCAGTACTTC. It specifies CASSSSNQETQYF.